The clone carrying this TCR beta chain was seen a few times. Its antigen is not identified. This record comes from a study of blood T cells in healthy people across ages. Study-wide context: Every two T cells gave about one barcoded beta molecule via template switching.

Combining a sample-barcoded 5' primer with a J-beta primer mix, a second PCR ran for roughly 7 to 11 cycles. Every cDNA molecule bore a tag from a template-switch adaptor containing 12 random nucleotides. Sequencing recovered at least 3 million CDR3-containing paired-end reads from each sample. TCRdb used MiXCR to reprocess the 5' RACE reads, holding one entry per CDR3 protein. Of 1,300,000 or so distinct CDR3 sequences in the sample, roughly 60% were seen once. Study-level points and caveats: Long-lived donors had more naive CD4+ cells and higher diversity than aged donors.

V was cut by 4 bases and J by 6 bases, with 12 bases left in between. The CDR3 totals 13 residues. Germline V gene lookup returns CDR1 SGDLS and CDR2 YYNGEE. This clonotype was sampled from a young man in good health. Sequenced material: blood. The chain is built from TRBV9 and TRBJ2-3; D unresolved. CDR3 sequence: CASSSGPLDTQYF. In nucleotides, the CDR3 is TGTGCCAGCAGCTCCGGGCCCTTGGATACGCAGTATTTT.